This entry lists 28 T cell receptor beta chains sequenced from one sample in a study of cytomegalovirus exposure and HLA in healthy donors. PCR primers comprised 60 Vbeta and 13 Jbeta primers. Libraries were prepared by immunoSEQ multiplex PCR; TCRdb keeps only in-frame clonotypes and omits some of them. The sample yields more than 95,000 clones, around 9.1% seen once. Material: PBMCs. The origin of the receptors is a man in his forties or fifties in good health and CMV-seropositive.

The chain has TRBV25-1 and TRBJ2-7; D is perhaps TRBD2 (5 bases). V was clipped by 7 bases and J by 7 bases, with 11 bases between them. Germline V gives CDR1 MGHDK, CDR2 SYGVNS. The CDR3 extends over 11 amino acids. CDR3 loop: CASNEGREQYF. CDR3 DNA: TGTGCCAGCAACGAGGGTAGGGAGCAGTACTTC.

This clone was counted only a few times. The chain is built from TRBV18 and TRBJ1-5; the match to TRBD1 covers 7 bases. The CDR3 loop spans 15 amino acids. Trimming at V came to 4 bases and at J to 4 bases, leaving 7 bases not matched to a gene. CDR1 is KGHSH and CDR2 is LQKENI in the germline V gene. The CDR3 DNA reads TGTGCCAGCTCACTCTTGACAGGGAATAATCAGCCCCAGCATTTT. The encoded protein is CASSLLTGNNQPQHF.

The sample holds a few counts of this clone. The rearrangement uses TRBV5-4 and TRBJ2-7, with TRBD2 matching 7 bases. Germline lookup yields CDR1 SGHNT and CDR2 YYREEE (reference sequence). The junction had 8 bases not matched to a gene; V was cut back by 0 bases and J by 5 bases. This CDR3 is built from 15 residues. This CDR3 is CASSLGMVGGDEQYF. The CDR3, as DNA: TGTGCCAGCAGCTTGGGTATGGTGGGAGGGGACGAGCAGTACTTC.

This clone was observed a few times. The chain uses TRBV28 and TRBJ2-1; TRBD2 agrees at 12 bases. CDR3 length equals 16 residues. V trimming: 8 bases; J trimming: 8 bases; junction bases outside the gene matches: 13. CDR1 is MDHEN and CDR2 is SYDVKM in the germline V gene. The CDR3 DNA follows: TGTGCCAGCGACCGACTAGCGGGAGAGGAGGCGCATGAGCAGTTCTTC. Translated: CASDRLAGEEAHEQFF. Combining the CDR3 with reference TRBV28 and TRBJ2-1 gives the whole variable domain DVKVTQSSRYLVKRTGEKVFLECVQDMDHENMFWYRQDPGLGLRLIYFSYDVKMKEKGDIPEGYSVSREKKERFSLILESASTNQTSMYLCASDRLAGEEAHEQFFGPGTRLTVL.

The chain couples TRBV6-4 to TRBJ2-7, with 9 positions matching TRBD1. J was trimmed by 6 bases and V by 0 bases; bases with no gene match: 0. This CDR3 is built from 13 residues. CDR1 and CDR2 from the germline V gene are MRHNA and SNTAGT. CDR3 coding DNA: TGTGCCAGCAGTGACTCGGACAGGGGCGAGCAGTACTTC. Translation: CASSDSDRGEQYF.

About this clone: The sample contains more than one DNA sequence encoding this CDR3. The rearrangement links TRBV9 to TRBJ2-3; tentatively, D is TRBD2 (6 bases). This CDR3 has 15 residues. Per the germline V gene, CDR1 is SGDLS and CDR2 is YYNGEE. V was shortened by 2 bases and J by 0 bases, with 10 bases between the two germline ends. CDR3 loop: CASSVSGTSTDTQYF. As DNA, the CDR3 is TGTGCCAGCAGCGTTAGCGGCACTAGCACAGATACGCAGTATTTT.

This clone showed up just a few times. J is TRBJ1-3 and V is TRBV4-1; D not certain. The CDR3 sequence is 15 residues long. V was trimmed by 6 bases and J by 4 bases, leaving 16 bases between them. From germline, CDR1 is MGHRA and CDR2 YSYEKL. CDR3 loop: CASRLNRDTGNTIYF. The CDR3 DNA follows: TGCGCCAGCAGGCTAAACAGAGATACGGGAAACACCATATATTTT.

Points on this clone: One junction end disagrees with the germline gene, perhaps due to a read error. V and J are TRBV7-7 and TRBJ2-6; tentatively, D is TRBD2 (5 bases). Germline V gene data show CDR1 as SSHAT and CDR2 as FNYEAQ (reference sequence). The CDR3 is made up of 14 amino acids. CDR3 sequence (DNA): TGTGCTAGCAGCTCGGGAACTGGGGCCAACGTCCTGACTTTC. This codes for CASSSGTGANVLTF.

This clone was seen a few times. The rearrangement links TRBV5-1 to TRBJ2-5, with 10 nucleotides matching TRBD2. The J call may be wrong; the DNA end is better matched by TRBJ2-7. There are 15 residues in the CDR3. From germline, CDR1 is SGHRS and CDR2 YFSETQ. The CDR3 loop is CASSSSGSIEDEQYF. In DNA form, the CDR3 reads TGCGCCAGCAGTTCTAGCGGGAGTATAGAAGACGAGCAGTACTTC.

There are a few counts of this clone. This sequence joins TRBV5-1 and TRBJ1-3, with TRBD1 as a possible D gene (5 bases). The germline gives CDR1 SGHRS, CDR2 YFSETQ. Trimming took off 10 bases at V and 2 bases at J, with 16 bases between the two ends. This CDR3 is built from 14 residues. CDR3 residues: CASAGGRTGNTIYF. CDR3 nucleotides: TGCGCCTCCGCTGGGGGGAGAACTGGAAACACCATATATTTT.

This clone was counted many times. V is TRBV2 and J is TRBJ2-1, with 10 bases fitting TRBD2. The germline CDR1 and CDR2 sequences are SNHLY and FYNNEI. The CDR3 is made up of 15 amino acids. V shed 7 bases and J 3 bases; nucleotides not matched to a gene: 6. The CDR3 nucleotides read TGTGCCAGCAAACTAGCGGGGCCCCGCTACAATGAGCAGTTCTTC. Protein: CASKLAGPRYNEQFF.

The chain carries TRBV15 and TRBJ2-3; 7 nucleotides line up with TRBD2. The trim removed 5 bases at V and 5 bases at J, leaving 10 bases unmatched. The V gene's germline CDR1 is LNHNV and CDR2 YYDKDF (reference sequence). This CDR3 is 15 amino acids long. Here the CDR3 DNA reads TGTGCCACCAGCGCGGGACTACGGGGTGGAGATACGCAGTATTTT. It yields the protein CATSAGLRGGDTQYF.

The chain joins TRBV5-6 to TRBJ1-6; D not resolved. There are 14 residues in the CDR3. CDR1 and CDR2 (germline): SGHDT, YYEEEE. V lost 1 base to trimming and J lost 5 bases, with 7 bases between them. Here the CDR3 reads CASSLWRNNSPLHF. The CDR3 nucleotides read TGTGCCAGCAGCTTGTGGCGGAATAATTCACCCCTCCACTTT.

This clone appeared a few times. The V gene is TRBV5-6, the J gene TRBJ1-2; TRBD1 matches at 9 bases. This CDR3 has 14 amino acids. V lost 4 bases, J lost 4 bases, and 5 bases stayed unmatched. CDR1 and CDR2 from the germline V gene are SGHDT and YYEEEE. CDR3 residues: CASSLDRGFYGYTF. Here the CDR3 DNA reads TGTGCCAGCAGCCTGGACAGGGGATTCTATGGCTACACCTTC. The whole variable domain, filled in from reference TRBV5-6 and TRBJ1-2, reads DAGVTQSPTHLIKTRGQQVTLRCSPKSGHDTVSWYQQALGQGPQFIFQYYEEEERQRGNFPDRFSGHQFPNYSSELNVNALLLGDSALYLCASSLDRGFYGYTFGSGTRLTVV.

This clone was counted once. The chain combines TRBV2 with TRBJ2-7; 11 bases are shared with TRBD2. The CDR3 extends over 18 amino acids. Trimming removed 5 bases from V and 4 bases from J; junction bases left unmatched: 16. Germline CDR1 is SNHLY and CDR2 is FYNNEI. CDR3 sequence (DNA): TGTGCCAGCAGTCCTATGGGTCGGACTAGCGGGTCCACTTACGAGCAGTACTTC. Its translation: CASSPMGRTSGSTYEQYF.

The J gene is TRBJ2-1, the V gene TRBV4-3; 14 bases fit TRBD2. V dropped 3 bases and J dropped 7; count of bases not matched to a gene: 2. This CDR3 has 15 residues. Per the germline V gene, CDR1 is LGHNA and CDR2 is YSLEER. Here the CDR3 reads CASSHGTSGSNEQFF. The DNA for the CDR3 is TGCGCCAGCAGCCACGGGACTAGCGGGAGTAATGAGCAGTTCTTC.

The gene calls are TRBV27 and TRBJ2-1, with a possible D match to TRBD1 (6 bases). Germline CDR1 reads MNHEY; CDR2 reads SMNVEV (reference sequence). The V end lost 4 bases, the J end lost 4 bases, and 11 bases lay between the germline ends. The CDR3 contains 14 residues. CDR3 sequence (DNA): TGTGCCAGCAGTTGGGACACGCATTACAATGAGCAGTTCTTC. Amino acids: CASSWDTHYNEQFF.

The rearrangement uses TRBV6-5 and TRBJ2-1; 12 bases match TRBD2. The CDR3 consists of 15 residues. V lost 5 bases, J lost 8 bases, and 7 bases stayed unmatched. Germline assignment: CDR1 MNHEY and CDR2 SVGAGI. The CDR3 nucleotides read TGTGCCAGCAGTAGACTAGCGGGAGTAATAGATGAGCAGTTCTTC. This codes for CASSRLAGVIDEQFF.

The chain uses TRBV27 and TRBJ2-7; tentatively, D is TRBD2 (5 bases). The CDR3 extends over 12 amino acids. Germline CDR1 is MNHEY and CDR2 is SMNVEV (reference sequence). Between the trimmed V and J ends, which lost 4 bases and 3 bases, there was a span of 7 bases. The CDR3 DNA reads as TGTGCCAGCAGTTCGGGGTACTACGAGCAGTACTTC. This encodes CASSSGYYEQYF.

This clone showed up just a few times. This sequence joins TRBV18 and TRBJ2-7, with TRBD1 identical over 9 bases. The junction had 16 bases not matched to a gene; V was cut back by 6 bases and J by 7 bases. This CDR3 is built from 16 residues. Germline assignment: CDR1 KGHSH and CDR2 LQKENI. This CDR3 is CASSAQGATPRGEQYF. CDR3 coding DNA: TGTGCCAGCTCCGCACAGGGGGCTACACCCCGTGGGGAGCAGTACTTC. The full variable domain, its missing parts supplied by reference TRBV18 and TRBJ2-7, is NAGVMQNPRHLVRRRGQEARLRCSPMKGHSHVYWYRQLPEEGLKFMVYLQKENIIDESGMPKERFSAEFPKEGPSILRIQQVVRGDSAAYFCASSAQGATPRGEQYFGPGTRLTVT.

This clone was counted only a few times. This chain connects TRBV28 to TRBJ1-1; D is uncertain. Germline CDR1 MDHEN, CDR2 SYDVKM. The CDR3 contains 9 residues. The CDR3 sequence is CESLLEAFF. In DNA form, the CDR3 reads TGTGAAAGCCTGCTTGAAGCTTTCTTT.

This clone was seen a handful of times. This chain links TRBV13 with TRBJ2-3; D not certain. Germline V gives CDR1 PRHDT, CDR2 FYEKMQ (reference sequence). This CDR3 contains 14 residues. Between the trimmed V and J ends, which lost 0 bases and 6 bases, there was a span of 10 bases. The CDR3, as DNA: TGTGCCAGCAGCTTAGGGCCCAGGTTGGATACGCAGTATTTT. This sequence encodes CASSLGPRLDTQYF.

This clone occurred a few times. The rearrangement links TRBV4-1 to TRBJ2-2; 7 bases line up with TRBD2. This CDR3 comprises 17 residues. Germline CDR1 is MGHRA and CDR2 is YSYEKL. V lost 4 bases to trimming and J lost 5 bases; unmatched junction nucleotides: 13. In DNA form, the CDR3 reads TGCGCCAGCAGCCTGCCTCCTGTGGGGGGGGGAACCGGGGAGCTGTTTTTT. It specifies CASSLPPVGGGTGELFF.

This clone appeared a few times. This chain connects TRBV6-1 to TRBJ2-7, with D perhaps TRBD1 (5 bases). This CDR3 is built from 15 residues. Per the germline V gene, CDR1 is MNHNS and CDR2 is SASEGT. V was trimmed by 11 bases and J by 0 bases, leaving 20 bases between them. The CDR3 DNA sequence: TGTGCCGGGGCCGCGACAGCGTCCAGCTCCTACGAGCAGTACTTC. Translation: CAGAATASSSYEQYF.

The chain carries TRBV7-8 and TRBJ2-5; no clear D. V was clipped by 3 bases and J by 11 bases, with 10 bases between them. CDR3 length: 11 amino acids. Germline V CDR1 and CDR2: SGHVS, FQNEAQ. CDR3 protein: CASSFATEQYF. As DNA, the CDR3 is TGTGCCAGCAGCTTCGCTACTGAGCAGTACTTC.

This clone was recorded a few times. The chain joins TRBV6-1 to TRBJ1-5; a weak D match, TRBD1 (5 bases). The CDR3 covers 15 residues. V lost 2 bases and J lost 5, with 13 bases in between. Germline CDR1 is MNHNS and CDR2 is SASEGT. For the CDR3, the DNA is TGTGCCAGCAGTGAACGGGGGGGACTTCATCAGCCCCAGCATTTT. Residues: CASSERGGLHQPQHF.

The sample holds a few counts of this clone. This chain joins TRBV6-5 and TRBJ2-5; 8 bases match TRBD2. The CDR3 length is 15 residues. Germline trimming cut 6 bases from V and 3 bases from J; bases unmatched to any gene: 9. CDR1 MNHEY and CDR2 SVGAGI come from the germline V gene. The CDR3 loop reads CASRELAVQKETQYF. The CDR3 DNA reads as TGTGCCAGCAGGGAACTAGCGGTACAGAAAGAGACCCAGTACTTC.

This clone was recorded a few times. This chain connects TRBV19 to TRBJ2-5, with TRBD2 matching 15 bases. The germline V gene has CDR1 LNHDA and CDR2 SQIVND (reference sequence). This CDR3 comprises 16 residues. With V trimmed by 3 bases and J by 5 bases, 4 bases remained unmatched. The CDR3 region has the DNA TGTGCCAGTAGTATTCGGGGGACTAGCGGGAGGGAGACCCAGTACTTC. Amino acid sequence: CASSIRGTSGRETQYF.